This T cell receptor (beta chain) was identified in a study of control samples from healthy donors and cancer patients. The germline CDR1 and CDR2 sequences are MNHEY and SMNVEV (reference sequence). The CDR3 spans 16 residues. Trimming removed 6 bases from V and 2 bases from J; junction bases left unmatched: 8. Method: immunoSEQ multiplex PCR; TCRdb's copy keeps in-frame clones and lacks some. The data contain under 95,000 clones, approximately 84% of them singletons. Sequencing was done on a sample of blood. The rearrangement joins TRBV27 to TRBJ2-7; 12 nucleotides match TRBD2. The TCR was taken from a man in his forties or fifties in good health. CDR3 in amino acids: CASSPISSGRAYEQYF. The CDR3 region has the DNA TGTGCCAGCAGCCCCATTTCTAGCGGGAGGGCCTACGAGCAGTACTTC.